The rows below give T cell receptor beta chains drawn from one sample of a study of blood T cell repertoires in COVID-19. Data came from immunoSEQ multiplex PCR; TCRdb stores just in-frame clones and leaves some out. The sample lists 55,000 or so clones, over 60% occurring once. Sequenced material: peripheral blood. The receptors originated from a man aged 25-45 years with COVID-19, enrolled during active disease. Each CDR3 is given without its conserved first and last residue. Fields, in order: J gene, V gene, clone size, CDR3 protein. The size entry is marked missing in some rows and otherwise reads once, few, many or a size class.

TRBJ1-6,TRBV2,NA,ASDGQGSSNSPLH
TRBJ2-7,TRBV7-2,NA,ASSSTSYEQY
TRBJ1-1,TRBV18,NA,ASSPGGVGTEAF
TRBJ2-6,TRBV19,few,ASSYPRDRVTGANVLT
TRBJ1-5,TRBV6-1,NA,ASSEYPGGQPQH
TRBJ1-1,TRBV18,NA,ASSPPLNTEAF
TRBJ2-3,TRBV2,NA,ASSEAQRTGGANTQY
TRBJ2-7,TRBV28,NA,ASSIGQESYEQY
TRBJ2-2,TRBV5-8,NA,ASTSWAGYRNTGELF
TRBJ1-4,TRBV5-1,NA,ASSFSSGTGGEKLF
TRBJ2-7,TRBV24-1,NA,AIEVETDLYEQY
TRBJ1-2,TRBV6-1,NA,ASGNRGDYGYT
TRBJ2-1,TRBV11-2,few,ASSPGLAGETSSYNEQF
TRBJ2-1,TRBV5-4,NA,ASSVTENNEQF
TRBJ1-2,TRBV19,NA,ASSIWTGDYGYT
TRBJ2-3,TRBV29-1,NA,SVDGLAGEDTQY
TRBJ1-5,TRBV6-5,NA,ATARVNSNQPQH
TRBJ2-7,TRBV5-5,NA,ASSLGLAGGRWYEQY
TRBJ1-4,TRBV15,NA,ATSRSGGPFNEKLF
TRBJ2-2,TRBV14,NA,ASSLTGRDTGELF
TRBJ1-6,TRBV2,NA,ASSVMGQADSPLH
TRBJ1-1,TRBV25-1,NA,ASMRTLNTEAF
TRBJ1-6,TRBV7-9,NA,ALQVGVVSYNSPLH
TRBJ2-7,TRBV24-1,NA,ATSDQYEQY
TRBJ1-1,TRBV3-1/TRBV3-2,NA,ASSQGGGRTEAF
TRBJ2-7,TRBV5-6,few,ASSRDTYEQY
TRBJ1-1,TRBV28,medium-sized,ASSLCGADPLMNTEAF
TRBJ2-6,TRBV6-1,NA,ASSEVRSGANVLT
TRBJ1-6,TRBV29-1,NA,SVDFLGALH
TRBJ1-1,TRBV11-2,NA,ASRSAGRGAF
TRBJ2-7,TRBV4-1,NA,ASSLEGPPTVGHYEQY
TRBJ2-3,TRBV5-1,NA,ASSPQAGGTDTQY
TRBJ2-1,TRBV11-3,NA,ASSPLRGVRV
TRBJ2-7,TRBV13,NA,ASSLGTSGHSSYEQY
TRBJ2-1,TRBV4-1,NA,ASSQGGFWGGMYNEQF
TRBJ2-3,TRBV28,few,ASSPRVVLDTQY
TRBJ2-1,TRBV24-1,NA,ATSDWDSDNEQF
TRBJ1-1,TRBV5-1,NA,ATQLGGANTEAF
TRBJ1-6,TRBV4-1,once,ASSWTGSSYNSPLH
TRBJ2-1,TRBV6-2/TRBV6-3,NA,ASSYSSPGGVYNEQF
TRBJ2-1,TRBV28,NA,ASSLAGAPYNEQF
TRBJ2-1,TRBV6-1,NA,ASSGGLAGSYNEQF